The 9 T cell receptor beta chains reported below all come from one sample, sequenced in a study of blood T cell repertoires in COVID-19. Profiling relied on immunoSEQ multiplex PCR, and the TCRdb table lists in-frame clones only, not all of them. The data hold approximately 280,000 clones, with 85% observed a single time. Sequencing was done on a sample of PBMCs or T cells enriched from blood (not recorded which). These receptors were collected from a woman between 50 and 59 years old who had recovered from COVID-19.

The chain couples TRBV4-2 to TRBJ1-2; 7 nucleotides agree with TRBD1. The CDR3 spans 16 residues. With V trimmed by 3 bases and J by 3 bases, 10 bases remained unmatched. CDR1 and CDR2 (germline): LGHNA, YNFKEQ. CDR3 residues: CASSHDRQGLDYGYTF. The CDR3 DNA follows: TGTGCCAGCAGCCACGACCGACAGGGATTAGACTATGGCTACACCTTC.

The chain recombines TRBV30 with TRBJ1-4; possible D gene TRBD1, 5 bases. The CDR3 has 14 amino acids. Looked up from germline, CDR1 is GTSNPN and CDR2 is SVGIG (reference sequence). Trimming left V 3 bases short and J 4 bases short, with 12 bases between. CDR3 sequence: CAWRPTANNEKLFF. CDR3 DNA sequence: TGTGCCTGGAGACCGACAGCCAATAATGAAAAACTGTTTTTT.

The rearrangement uses TRBV4-2 and TRBJ1-3; D not certain. The CDR3 is 12 residues long. Trimming stripped 6 bases from V and 0 bases from J, with 3 bases between. Looked up from germline, CDR1 is LGHNA and CDR2 is YNFKEQ. This CDR3 reads CASSNSGNTIYF. CDR3 sequence (DNA): TGTGCCAGCAGTAACTCTGGAAACACCATATATTTT.

This rearrangement joins TRBV7-2 to TRBJ1-2, with D maybe TRBD1 (6 bases). The CDR3 totals 13 residues. Trimming removed 3 bases from V and 12 bases from J, with 17 bases in between. The germline V gene has CDR1 SGHTA and CDR2 FQGNSA. CDR3 amino acids: CASSFGQTPLNTF. The CDR3 DNA sequence: TGTGCCAGCAGCTTCGGACAGACTCCCTTAAACACCTTC. The full variable domain, its missing parts supplied by reference TRBV7-2 and TRBJ1-2, is GAGVSQSPSNKVTEKGKDVELRCDPISGHTALYWYRQSLGQGLEFLIYFQGNSAPDKSGLPSDRFSAERTGGSVSTLTIQRTQQEDSAVYLCASSFGQTPLNTFGSGTRLTVV.

The gene calls are TRBV3-1 (or the pseudogene TRBV3-2) and TRBJ2-2, with 10 nucleotides matching TRBD2. The ends lost 4 bases at V and 3 bases at J; junction bases unmatched: 8. The CDR3 loop spans 17 amino acids. Per germline, CDR1 LGHDT and CDR2 YNNKEL (reference sequence). The CDR3 nucleotides are TGTGCCAGCAGCCCCCATAGGACTAGCGGCCACACCGGGGAGCTGTTTTTT. It specifies CASSPHRTSGHTGELFF.

CDR3 sequence reads: CASSSSGTVDTQYF. The CDR3 DNA follows: TGTGCCAGCAGTTCTAGCGGGACGGTAGATACGCAGTATTTT. The genes are TRBV7-9 and TRBJ2-3; TRBD2 aligns across 9 bases. Germline loops: CDR1 SEHNR, CDR2 FQNEAQ (reference sequence). The junction had 6 bases not matched to a gene; V was cut back by 6 bases and J by 5 bases. This CDR3 has 14 amino acids.

The chain combines TRBV3-1 (or the pseudogene TRBV3-2) with TRBJ2-5; 7 bases match TRBD2. The V gene's germline CDR1 is LGHDT and CDR2 YNNKEL (reference sequence). The V gene end was trimmed by 0 bases and the J gene end by 6 bases; junction bases not matched to a gene: 4. The CDR3 is made up of 14 amino acids. CDR3 protein: CASSQDAAGQTQYF. DNA for the CDR3: TGTGCCAGCAGCCAAGACGCAGCGGGGCAGACCCAGTACTTC.

The rearrangement links TRBV6-5 to TRBJ2-5; 9 bases map to TRBD1. Germline V gene data show CDR1 as MNHEY and CDR2 as SVGAGI. J lost 9 bases, V lost 5 bases, and 13 bases had no gene match. This CDR3 is built from 15 residues. This CDR3 reads CASSPPGQGPRAQYF. In DNA form, the CDR3 reads TGTGCCAGCAGTCCACCGGGACAGGGTCCCCGAGCCCAGTACTTC.

This clone was found a few times. This sequence joins TRBV5-4 and TRBJ1-2; 9 bases line up with TRBD1. CDR1 and CDR2 from the germline V gene are SGHNT and YYREEE (reference sequence). The CDR3 covers 14 residues. The J segment lost 7 bases and the V segment lost 2 bases, leaving 6 bases of the junction unmatched. Here the CDR3 DNA reads TGTGCCAGCAGCTTCAGAACAGGGGGCCTTGGCTACACCTTC. Protein: CASSFRTGGLGYTF. Together with reference TRBV5-4 and TRBJ1-2, the CDR3 gives the full variable domain: ETGVTQSPTHLIKTRGQQVTLRCSSQSGHNTVSWYQQALGQGPQFIFQYYREEENGRGNFPPRFSGLQFPNYSSELNVNALELDDSALYLCASSFRTGGLGYTFGSGTRLTVV.